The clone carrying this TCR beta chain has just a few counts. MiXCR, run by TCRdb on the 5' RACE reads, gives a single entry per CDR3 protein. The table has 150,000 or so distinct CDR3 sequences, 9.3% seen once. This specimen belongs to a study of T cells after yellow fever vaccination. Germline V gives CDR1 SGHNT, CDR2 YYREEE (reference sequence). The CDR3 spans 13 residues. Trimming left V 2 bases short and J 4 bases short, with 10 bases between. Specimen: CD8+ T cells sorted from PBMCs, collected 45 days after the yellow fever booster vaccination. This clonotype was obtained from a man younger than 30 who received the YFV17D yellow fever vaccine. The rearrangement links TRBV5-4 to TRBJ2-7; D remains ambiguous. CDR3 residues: CASSLSPTYEQYF. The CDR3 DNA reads TGTGCCAGCAGCTTAAGCCCAACATACGAGCAGTACTTC. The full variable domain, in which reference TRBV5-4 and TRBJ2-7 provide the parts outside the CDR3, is ETGVTQSPTHLIKTRGQQVTLRCSSQSGHNTVSWYQQALGQGPQFIFQYYREEENGRGNFPPRFSGLQFPNYSSELNVNALELDDSALYLCASSLSPTYEQYFGPGTRLTVT.